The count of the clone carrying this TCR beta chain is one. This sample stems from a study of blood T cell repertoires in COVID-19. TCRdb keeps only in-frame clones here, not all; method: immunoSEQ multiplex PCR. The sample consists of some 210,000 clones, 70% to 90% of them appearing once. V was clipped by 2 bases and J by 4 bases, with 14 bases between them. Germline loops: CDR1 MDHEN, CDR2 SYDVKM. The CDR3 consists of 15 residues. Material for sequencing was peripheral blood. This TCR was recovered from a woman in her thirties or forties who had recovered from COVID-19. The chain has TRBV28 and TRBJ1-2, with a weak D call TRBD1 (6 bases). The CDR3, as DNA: TGTGCCAGCAGTTTAATACAGGGTCGGAGCTATGGCTACACCTTC. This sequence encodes CASSLIQGRSYGYTF.